The 24 T cell receptor beta chains below were found in one sample sequenced in a study of OX40 agonist ivuxolimab in advanced cancers. Libraries were constructed by the immunoSEQ multiplex PCR assay. TCRdb stores this immuneACCESS table with in-frame sequences only. Part of the clones is absent; in the studies checked, under half of the shortfall reflects unresolved V genes, and no reason is known for the rest. This sample has over 45,000 clones in its table, and approximately 86% of those were observed once. Clones ranked in the top ten supply approximately 3% of the sample. The sequencing here drew on CD4+ or CD8+ T cells sorted from blood, taken in a trial of the OX40 agonist ivuxolimab. Receptors were obtained from an adult with an advanced solid tumor such as melanoma, head and neck, liver or kidney cancer.

The genes are TRBV7-3 and TRBJ2-2; 9 nucleotides match TRBD1. Losses at the gene ends were 5 bases for V and 0 bases for J; bases not matched to a gene: 1. CDR3 length: 15 amino acids. The V gene's germline CDR1 is SGHTA and CDR2 FQGTGA. DNA for the CDR3: TGTGCCAGCAGCCGGACAGGGGCGAACACCGGGGAGCTGTTTTTT. It is translated as CASSRTGANTGELFF.

This chain joins TRBV6-5 and TRBJ1-4; D ambiguous. The CDR3 spans 14 residues. Trimming removed 7 bases from V and 5 bases from J, with 14 bases in between. The germline V gene has CDR1 MNHEY and CDR2 SVGAGI. CDR3 sequence (DNA): TGTGCCAGCAAGGAGACACAACGAAATGAAAAACTGTTTTTT. Protein: CASKETQRNEKLFF.

With regard to this clone: Other nucleotide sequences in the sample specify the same CDR3. The chain links TRBV5-4 to TRBJ2-1; D unclear. Germline loops: CDR1 SGHNT, CDR2 YYREEE (reference sequence). CDR3 size: 15 residues. Trimming left V 0 bases short and J 0 bases short, with 7 bases between. Here the CDR3 reads CASSLGGSSYNEQFF. The DNA for the CDR3 is TGTGCCAGCAGCTTGGGCGGCAGCTCCTACAATGAGCAGTTCTTC.

This clone was observed once. The genes are TRBV9 and TRBJ1-2, with TRBD1 matching 7 bases. Germline loops: CDR1 SGDLS, CDR2 YYNGEE. J was trimmed by 0 bases and V by 5 bases; bases with no gene match: 10. The CDR3 runs to 16 residues. This CDR3 reads CASSPSVGGSNYGYTF. CDR3 nucleotides: TGTGCCAGCAGTCCCTCGGTAGGGGGCTCTAACTATGGCTACACCTTC.

This clone occurred a few times. J is TRBJ2-5 and V is TRBV4-3, with 7 nucleotides matching TRBD2. J gave up 7 bases and V 3 bases, and 11 bases lay outside the gene matches. The CDR3 loop spans 15 amino acids. Germline V gives CDR1 LGHNA, CDR2 YSLEER. CDR3 sequence: CASSQQLANERTQYF. CDR3 nucleotides: TGCGCCAGCAGCCAGCAACTAGCGAACGAGAGGACCCAGTACTTC.

The chain has TRBV5-1 and TRBJ2-7; 11 bases are a match to TRBD2. Trimming took 4 bases from V and 2 from J; bases not matched to a gene: 5. The CDR3 extends over 15 amino acids. Germline V lookup: CDR1 SGHRS, CDR2 YFSETQ. CDR3 sequence reads: CASSPIAGGPYEQYF. The CDR3 DNA follows: TGCGCCAGCAGCCCGATAGCGGGGGGGCCCTACGAGCAGTACTTC.

This clone was seen many times. The V call is TRBV6-6, the J call TRBJ1-5, with D hard to call. Germline CDR1 reads MNHNY; CDR2 reads SVGAGI (reference sequence). The CDR3 extends over 12 amino acids. V dropped 7 bases and J dropped 1 base, with 5 bases sitting between them. The CDR3 DNA reads TGTGCCAGCACACTGAGCAATCAGCCCCAGCATTTT. Its protein product is CASTLSNQPQHF.

The chain recombines TRBV2 with TRBJ2-3; D might be TRBD2 (6 bases). From germline, CDR1 is SNHLY and CDR2 FYNNEI. The CDR3 length is 14 residues. The V end was cut by 3 bases, the J end by 5 bases, with 12 bases between. The CDR3 is CASSESGLGDTQYF. CDR3 DNA: TGTGCCAGCAGTGAGAGCGGGCTGGGAGATACGCAGTATTTT.

The chain uses TRBV6-5 and TRBJ2-3, with a tentative D call TRBD1 (6 bases). Trimming stripped 4 bases from V and 9 bases from J, with 11 bases between. In germline, CDR1 is MNHEY, CDR2 SVGAGI. This CDR3 region has 12 residues. The CDR3 sequence is CASSLGGRTQYF. In DNA, the CDR3 is TGTGCCAGCAGTTTAGGGGGTAGGACGCAGTATTTT.

The rearrangement joins TRBV7-9 to TRBJ1-6, with 8 bases lining up with TRBD1. This CDR3 is built from 12 residues. With 6 bases clipped from V and 11 bases from J, the junction kept 3 bases outside the gene matches. The germline V gene has CDR1 SEHNR and CDR2 FQNEAQ (reference sequence). The chain's CDR3 is CASSSQGAPLHF. Here the CDR3 DNA reads TGTGCCAGCAGTTCACAGGGGGCACCCCTCCACTTT.

The CDR3 spells CASSSRGHEQYF. The CDR3 nucleotides read TGTGCCAGCAGCTCCAGGGGCCACGAGCAGTACTTC. The chain couples TRBV7-2 to TRBJ2-7; weak D call: TRBD1 (6 bases). This CDR3 is 12 amino acids long. Trimming stripped 4 bases from V and 5 bases from J, with 9 bases between. Germline lookup yields CDR1 SGHTA and CDR2 FQGNSA.

The chain is built from TRBV27 and TRBJ2-7, with 8 bases matching TRBD2. Germline CDR1 MNHEY, CDR2 SMNVEV (reference sequence). The CDR3 covers 16 residues. Trimming took 3 bases from V and 2 from J; bases not matched to a gene: 9. In nucleotides, the CDR3 is TGTGCCAGCAGTTTCGGGGCTAGCGGGTGGACCTACGAGCAGTACTTC. Amino acids: CASSFGASGWTYEQYF.

The chain joins TRBV27 to TRBJ2-3; TRBD1 matches 7 bases. CDR1 is MNHEY, CDR2 SMNVEV, per germline (reference sequence). The CDR3 covers 15 residues. Trimming removed 8 bases from V and 3 bases from J; junction bases left unmatched: 11. The CDR3 spells CASFATGSGTDTQYF. CDR3 nucleotide sequence: TGTGCCAGCTTTGCGACAGGGTCAGGGACAGATACGCAGTATTTT.

This clone has a single count. This chain connects TRBV2 to TRBJ2-3; the D is unclear. CDR3 length: 13 residues. Trimming pared 2 bases from V and 1 base from J, leaving 4 bases between. CDR1 is SNHLY and CDR2 is FYNNEI in the germline V gene. DNA for the CDR3: TGTGCCAGCAGTGAATCTGGCACAGATACGCAGTATTTT. Translation: CASSESGTDTQYF.

The chain carries TRBV7-3 and TRBJ1-3, with D perhaps matching TRBD1 (5 bases). Germline V gene lookup returns CDR1 SGHTA and CDR2 FQGTGA. The CDR3 has 13 amino acids. The germline V and J ends were trimmed by 3 bases and 4 bases, with 7 bases remaining between them. DNA of the CDR3: TGTGCCAGCAGCTTGGGGGGAGGAAACACCATATATTTT. Residues: CASSLGGGNTIYF.

The chain combines TRBV12-5 with TRBJ1-2; 10 nucleotides line up with TRBD1. The CDR3 has 17 amino acids. The germline V gene encodes CDR1 LGHNT and CDR2 FRNRAP. V trimming: 1 base; J trimming: 6 bases; junction bases outside the gene matches: 11. The CDR3: CASGLGEPVTGGDGYTF. For the CDR3, the DNA is TGTGCTAGTGGTTTGGGCGAGCCTGTGACAGGGGGCGATGGCTACACCTTC.

The chain employs TRBV18 and TRBJ2-7; D unresolved. Trimming shortened V by 0 bases and J by 5 bases, and 11 bases separated the two germline ends. Germline CDR1 is KGHSH and CDR2 is LQKENI. This CDR3 has 14 residues. The CDR3 sequence: CASSPPGSVHEQYF. As DNA, the CDR3 is TGTGCCAGCTCACCACCGGGGTCGGTCCACGAGCAGTACTTC.

This clone was picked up a small number of times. This sequence joins TRBV2 and TRBJ1-1, with D perhaps TRBD1 (5 bases). Germline values: CDR1 SNHLY, CDR2 FYNNEI. Trimming removed 10 bases at V and 3 bases at J, with 15 bases between. This CDR3 has 13 amino acids. The CDR3 spells CATATLQDTEAFF. CDR3 sequence (DNA): TGTGCCACCGCAACCTTACAGGACACTGAAGCTTTCTTT.

This chain connects TRBV11-3 to TRBJ1-4, with a tentative D call TRBD1 (6 bases). V gave up 5 bases and J gave up 2 bases, with 18 bases separating them. Germline V lookup: CDR1 SGHNT, CDR2 YENEEA. The CDR3 covers 17 residues. The CDR3 coding sequence is TGTGCCAGCAGCCAGGGGCTCCCCTTTGGGACTAATGAAAAACTGTTTTTT. Protein product: CASSQGLPFGTNEKLFF.

The chain couples TRBV2 to TRBJ2-7; 10 bases are shared with TRBD1. Germline CDR1 is SNHLY and CDR2 is FYNNEI. This CDR3 has 15 residues. V lost 7 bases, J lost 3 bases, and 9 bases stayed unmatched. The DNA for the CDR3 is TGTGCCAGCAAAATGATGACAGGGGGCCTCTACGAGCAGTACTTC. It yields the protein CASKMMTGGLYEQYF.

The rearrangement joins TRBV30 to TRBJ1-6, with a weak D call TRBD1 (5 bases). Germline lookup yields CDR1 GTSNPN and CDR2 SVGIG (reference sequence). V shed 1 base and J shed 7 bases, with 11 bases lying between them. The CDR3 runs 14 residues. The CDR3 loop is CAWSGGTWNSPLHF. The CDR3 DNA reads as TGTGCCTGGAGTGGGGGCACCTGGAATTCACCCCTCCACTTT.

The V gene is TRBV5-5, the J gene TRBJ1-3; TRBD1 matches 8 bases. Losses at the gene ends were 0 bases for V and 9 bases for J; bases not matched to a gene: 5. CDR3 length equals 14 residues. The germline V gene has CDR1 SGHKS and CDR2 YYEKEE (reference sequence). The CDR3, as DNA: TGTGCCAGCAGCTTGGAGGCAGGGGGCCTCACCATATATTTT. As protein: CASSLEAGGLTIYF. Complete variable domain (other parts from reference TRBV5-5 and TRBJ1-3): DAGVTQSPTHLIKTRGQQVTLRCSPISGHKSVSWYQQVLGQGPQFIFQYYEKEERGRGNFPDRFSARQFPNYSSELNVNALLLGDSALYLCASSLEAGGLTIYFGEGSWLTVV.

The chain is built from TRBV10-2 and TRBJ2-1; tentatively, D is TRBD1 or TRBD2 (5 bases each). The CDR3 totals 20 residues. The V gene's germline CDR1 is WSHSY and CDR2 SAAADI. V was shortened by 7 bases and J by 0 bases, with 28 bases between the two germline ends. CDR3 amino acids: CASTLGTNALTPSSYNEQFF. CDR3 sequence (DNA): TGCGCCAGCACCCTCGGGACGAACGCCCTTACCCCCAGCTCCTACAATGAGCAGTTCTTC.

The rearrangement links TRBV18 to TRBJ2-3; the D gene is possibly TRBD2 (6 bases). V lost 4 bases to trimming and J lost 4 bases, with 15 bases between them. Germline values: CDR1 KGHSH, CDR2 LQKENI. The CDR3 is made up of 15 amino acids. The CDR3 DNA is TGTGCCAGCTCACTAGCGGCCCCGCCCTCAGATACGCAGTATTTT. It codes for CASSLAAPPSDTQYF.